The subject of this entry is one T cell receptor beta chain. Its antigen is unidentified. The data stem from a study of T cell responses to AZD1222 COVID-19 vaccine. The protocol was immunoSEQ multiplex PCR, while the TCRdb copy is restricted to in-frame clones and leaves out a portion. The sample shows approximately 100,000 clones, roughly 84% of them seen only once. The ends were cut back, 4 bases at V and 0 bases at J, with 14 bases in the middle. Germline V CDR1 and CDR2: SGHDT, YYEEEE. This CDR3 contains 15 residues. Study-wide results and caveats: Clonal diversity was possibly underestimated, and the donors were mostly white British, with more females. Spike-wide coverage was observed for vaccine-associated CD4 TCRs, with dominant responses at 160-218 and 743-854. Two AZD1222 administrations were followed by greater Spike-specific TCR breadth and depth. Baseline seropositivity occurred in only 5 to 7 AZD1222 recipients.

The TCR originated in an adult in good health. Sequenced here: peripheral blood, sampled on day 0 of AZD1222 vaccination. The chain recombines TRBV5-6 with TRBJ2-7, with D maybe TRBD2 (6 bases). The CDR3 DNA reads TGTGCCAGCAGCACCACCGGGAGACTCTCCTACGAGCAGTACTTC. Encoded protein: CASSTTGRLSYEQYF.